This TCR beta chain was obtained from a study of blood T cell repertoires in COVID-19. This CDR3 spans 13 amino acids. Trimming cost V 0 bases and J 4 bases, with 5 bases left between them. Germline assignment: CDR1 SGHDT and CDR2 YYEEEE. TCRdb keeps only in-frame clones here, not all; method: immunoSEQ multiplex PCR. In the table there are about 69,000 clones, 84% of which are singletons. This TCR was sampled from a man in his fifties with COVID-19, enrolled during active disease. Sequences were obtained from peripheral blood. The gene calls are TRBV5-6 and TRBJ2-1; D call uncertain. CDR3 nucleotide sequence: TGTGCCAGCAGCTTGGGCGAATACAATGAGCAGTTCTTC. Translating gives CASSLGEYNEQFF.